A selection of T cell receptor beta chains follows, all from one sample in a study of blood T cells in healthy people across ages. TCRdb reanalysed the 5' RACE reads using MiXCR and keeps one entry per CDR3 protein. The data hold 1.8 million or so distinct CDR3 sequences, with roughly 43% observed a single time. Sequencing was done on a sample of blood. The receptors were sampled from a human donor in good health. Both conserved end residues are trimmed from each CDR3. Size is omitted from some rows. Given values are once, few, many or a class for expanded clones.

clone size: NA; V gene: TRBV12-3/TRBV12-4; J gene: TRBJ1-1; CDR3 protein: ASSPDRGPNTEAF
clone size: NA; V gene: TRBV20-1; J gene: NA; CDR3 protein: SAKPGQQYQETQF
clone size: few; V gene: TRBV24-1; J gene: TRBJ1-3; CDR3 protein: ATSDSRDPRRNTIY
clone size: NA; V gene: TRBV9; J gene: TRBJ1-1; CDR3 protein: ASNKGGTEAF
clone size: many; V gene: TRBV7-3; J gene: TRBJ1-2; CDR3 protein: ASSQGAANYGYT
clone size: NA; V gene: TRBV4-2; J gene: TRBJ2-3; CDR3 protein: ASSQGSGTTDTQY
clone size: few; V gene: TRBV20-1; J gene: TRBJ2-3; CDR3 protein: SAPRTGGSTDTQY
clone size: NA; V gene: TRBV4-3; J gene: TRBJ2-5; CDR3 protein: ASGQVPSGAGGETQY
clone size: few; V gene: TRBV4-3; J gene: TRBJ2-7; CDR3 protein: ASSQVWRDTTYEQY
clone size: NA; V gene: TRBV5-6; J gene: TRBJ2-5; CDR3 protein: ASSPTGVRETQY
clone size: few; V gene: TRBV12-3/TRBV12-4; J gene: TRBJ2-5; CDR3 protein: ASSLPIEETQY